Listed below are T cell receptor beta chains from one sample, sequenced in a study of human T cells and chemical hapten exposure. TCRdb used MiXCR to reprocess the RACE reads, holding one entry per CDR3 protein. Of about 84,000 distinct CDR3 sequences in the sample, about 9.4% were seen once. The material sequenced was whole blood, taken in connection with sensitization to the hapten diphenylcyclopropenone (DPC). Receptor source: a woman aged 45-65 years with alopecia areata. Some clones in this sample may be carry-over from other donors' samples. Both conserved end residues are part of each CDR3. A D gene is named only where the DNA matches it firmly. The size of a clone is reported for some rows only, either as once, few or many, or as a class for expanded clones.

d_call	clone_size	v_call	j_call	cdr3_aa	cdr3_nt
TRBD1	NA	TRBV29-1	TRBJ1-6	CSVRDRNSPLHF	TGCAGCGTCCGGGACAGGAATTCACCCCTCCACTTT
TRBD2	few	TRBV10-1	TRBJ2-1	CASSANKAGNEQFF	TGCGCCAGCAGTGCAAACAAAGCGGGAAATGAGCAGTTCTTC
TRBD2	few	TRBV7-2	TRBJ2-5	CASSPREGLQETQYF	TGTGCCAGCAGCCCGCGGGAGGGCCTACAAGAGACCCAGTACTTC
TRBD2	NA	TRBV7-2	TRBJ2-5	CASSLRTSLIQETQYF	TGTGCCAGCAGCTTACGGACTAGCCTAATTCAAGAGACCCAGTACTTC
TRBD2	few	TRBV18	TRBJ2-1	CASSPRTSGGSRDEQFF	TGTGCCAGCTCACCTCGGACTAGCGGTGGATCGCGAGATGAGCAGTTCTTC
NA	few	TRBV5-1	TRBJ1-3	CASQDGLSSGNTIYF	TGCGCCAGCCAAGACGGACTGTCCTCTGGAAACACCATATATTTT
NA	NA	TRBV30	TRBJ2-5	CAWSVQDRETQYF	TGTGCCTGGAGTGTTCAGGACAGAGAGACCCAGTACTTC
TRBD2	NA	TRBV11-1	TRBJ2-1	CASTRLAGDLNEQFF	TGTGCCAGCACGAGACTAGCGGGAGATTTAAATGAGCAGTTCTTC
NA	many	TRBV28	TRBJ2-1	CASSVTTYNEQFF	TGTGCCAGCAGTGTGACAACCTACAATGAGCAGTTCTTC
NA	many	TRBV3-1	TRBJ1-2	CASSQGASVYGYTF	TGTGCCAGCAGCCAAGGCGCCTCAGTCTATGGCTACACCTTC
TRBD1	NA	TRBV4-3	TRBJ1-2	CASSPGQGAPYGYTF	TGCGCCAGCAGCCCCGGACAGGGGGCACCCTATGGCTACACCTTC
TRBD2	NA	TRBV4-1	TRBJ2-1	CASSQVLARRGQFF	TGCGCCAGCAGCCAGGTACTAGCGAGGCGCGGGCAGTTCTTC
TRBD2	many	TRBV20-1	TRBJ2-1	CSAGGDYRYNEQFF	TGCAGTGCTGGAGGGGACTACCGGTACAATGAGCAGTTCTTC
NA	many	TRBV4-3	TRBJ2-7	CASSQDVSSSYEQYF	TGCGCCAGCAGCCAAGATGTATCTAGCTCCTACGAGCAGTACTTC
NA	NA	TRBV4-1	TRBJ1-2	CASSHRDVYSFAF	TGCGCCAGCAGCCATCGGGACGTCTACTCCTTTGCCTTC
NA	few	TRBV28	TRBJ1-5	CASRYLRGGAQPQHF	TGTGCCAGCAGATACTTACGTGGGGGGGCTCAGCCCCAGCATTTT
NA	NA	TRBV2	TRBJ2-1	CASSLKNEQFF	TGTGCCAGCAGTTTAAAGAATGAGCAGTTCTTC
TRBD1	NA	TRBV4-2	TRBJ1-4	CASSQNSGTGARKLFF	TGTGCCAGCAGCCAAAACTCAGGGACAGGGGCACGGAAACTGTTTTTT
TRBD1	many	TRBV6-2/TRBV6-3	TRBJ2-1	CASSWGTGFYNEQFF	TGTGCCAGCAGTTGGGGGACAGGGTTTTACAATGAGCAGTTCTTC
TRBD2	many	TRBV20-1	TRBJ2-1	CSATRGLGLAGGSSYNEQFF	TGCAGTGCTACCCGAGGGTTGGGGCTAGCGGGGGGTAGCTCCTACAATGAGCAGTTCTTC
TRBD1	NA	TRBV7-9	TRBJ2-5	CASRQTGVETQYF	TGTGCCAGCAGGCAAACAGGGGTGGAGACCCAGTACTTC
NA	few	TRBV3-1	TRBJ2-3	CASSPLGAASTDTQYF	TGTGCCAGCAGTCCTTTGGGGGCGGCTAGCACAGATACGCAGTATTTT
NA	few	TRBV29-1	TRBJ1-1	CSVDPNTEAFF	TGCAGCGTTGACCCGAACACTGAAGCTTTCTTT
TRBD2	few	TRBV14	TRBJ2-1	CASSQTSGRTYNEQFF	TGTGCCAGCAGCCAGACTAGCGGGAGGACCTACAATGAGCAGTTCTTC
TRBD2	NA	TRBV28	TRBJ2-7	CASSRLAIYEQYF	TGTGCCAGCAGTCGACTAGCGATCTACGAGCAGTACTTC
TRBD2	many	TRBV18	TRBJ2-1	CASSPTLANEQFF	TGTGCCAGCTCGCCTACACTAGCGAATGAGCAGTTCTTC
NA	few	TRBV7-2	TRBJ1-5	CASSLREGGNQPQHF	TGTGCCAGCAGCTTAAGGGAGGGAGGCAATCAGCCCCAGCATTTT
NA	few	TRBV27	TRBJ1-4	CARTWGGKKLFF	TGTGCCAGAACATGGGGAGGAAAAAAACTGTTTTTT
TRBD1	NA	TRBV29-1	TRBJ1-1	CSVEPRDRGSEAFF	TGCAGCGTTGAACCCCGGGACAGGGGCTCTGAAGCTTTCTTT
NA	NA	TRBV20-1	TRBJ1-5	CSASAFRQGNQPQHF	TGCAGTGCTAGCGCTTTCCGGCAGGGGAATCAGCCCCAGCATTTT
TRBD2	many	TRBV5-4	TRBJ2-7	CASKPSGGTYEQYF	TGTGCCAGCAAACCTTCGGGAGGGACCTACGAGCAGTACTTC
NA	few	TRBV28	TRBJ2-1	CASRQYNEQFF	TGTGCCAGCAGACAGTACAATGAGCAGTTCTTC
TRBD2	NA	TRBV12-3/TRBV12-4	TRBJ2-1	CASLAGGSYNEQFF	TGTGCCAGCTTAGCGGGAGGTTCCTACAATGAGCAGTTCTTC
TRBD2	many	TRBV19	TRBJ2-1	CASSMTSGRDEQFF	TGTGCCAGTAGTATGACTAGCGGGAGGGATGAGCAGTTCTTC
NA	many	TRBV6-1	TRBJ2-7	CASRTSAYEQYF	TGTGCCAGCAGGACATCCGCCTACGAGCAGTACTTC
TRBD2	few	TRBV11-3	TRBJ2-1	CASSLMREDNEQFF	TGTGCCAGCAGCTTAATGCGGGAGGATAATGAGCAGTTCTTC
NA	few	TRBV6-1	TRBJ1-5	CASSPSASQPQHF	TGTGCCAGCAGCCCCTCCGCGAGTCAGCCCCAGCATTTT
NA	few	TRBV18	TRBJ2-3	CASSLGLSTDTQYF	TGTGCCAGCTCACTTGGACTGAGCACAGATACGCAGTATTTT
TRBD1	many	TRBV28	TRBJ1-6	CASSMGTAGSYNSPLHF	TGTGCCAGCAGCATGGGGACAGCCGGCTCCTATAATTCACCCCTCCACTTT
NA	many	TRBV27	TRBJ1-2	CASSSGQQGRVFGYTF	TGTGCCAGCAGTTCCGGACAACAGGGACGGGTCTTTGGCTACACCTTC